This is a list of T cell receptor beta chains from one sample in a study of post-analysis software for immune sequencing data. TCRdb reprocessed the PCR reads with MiXCR, giving one entry per CDR3 protein. The data hold around 260,000 distinct CDR3 sequences, with roughly a third observed a single time. The sample comprised blood. All receptors derive from a girl aged 5 to 17 with multiple sclerosis. CDR3s include the opening cysteine and the closing phenylalanine or tryptophan. A D gene is named only where the DNA matches it firmly. Size values are once, few and many counts, or a class for expanded clones, and some rows have none.

>TRBV28|TRBJ2-1|.|TRBD2
CASSSTIGGRGYEQFF
TGTGCCAGCAGTTCGACTATCGGCGGGAGGGGCTATGAGCAGTTCTTC
>TRBV7-2|TRBJ1-2|many|.
CASSLVLGGNYGYTF
TGTGCCAGCAGCTTAGTTCTAGGGGGGAACTATGGCTACACCTTC
>TRBV3-1|TRBJ2-5|many|TRBD1
CASSRRTGEETQYF
TGTGCCAGCAGCAGGAGAACAGGGGAAGAGACCCAGTACTTC
>TRBV2|TRBJ1-6|.|TRBD1
CASRTGGPPLHF
TGTGCCAGCAGAACAGGGGGGCCACCCCTCCACTTT
>TRBV6-5|TRBJ2-3|many|TRBD2
CASRTGTSPDTQYF
TGTGCCAGCAGGACCGGGACTAGTCCAGATACGCAGTATTTT
>TRBV5-6|TRBJ2-6|few|.
CASSLVYTSWLTSGANVLTF
TGTGCCAGCAGCTTGGTATATACCAGTTGGCTAACCTCTGGGGCCAACGTCCTGACTTTC
>TRBV12-3/TRBV12-4|TRBJ2-1|.|TRBD2
CASSPTSTLAGLDNEQFF
TGTGCCAGCAGTCCCACCTCTACCCTAGCGGGACTCGACAATGAGCAGTTCTTC
>TRBV6-6|TRBJ2-5|once|TRBD2
CASSSPGGGETQYF
TGTGCCAGCAGTTCGCCGGGGGGAGGGGAGACCCAGTACTTC
>TRBV20-1|TRBJ2-1|.|TRBD2
CSARPAGASYNEQFF
TGCAGTGCTAGACCAGCGGGAGCTTCGTACAATGAGCAGTTCTTC
>TRBV12-3/TRBV12-4|TRBJ2-5|.|.
CASSSWLDQETQYF
TGTGCCAGCAGTTCTTGGCTGGACCAAGAGACCCAGTACTTC
>TRBV15|TRBJ2-7|.|TRBD2
CATSRDPTSTSGAGEQYF
TGTGCCACCAGCAGAGATCCAACCAGTACTAGCGGAGCCGGCGAGCAGTACTTC
>TRBV7-3|TRBJ2-2|few|.
CASSPQGGNGELFF
TGTGCCAGCAGCCCCCAGGGGGGGAACGGGGAGCTGTTTTTT
>TRBV28|TRBJ1-4|many|.
CASRAAEGLATNEKLFF
TGTGCCAGCAGGGCAGCTGAGGGCCTTGCAACTAATGAAAAACTGTTTTTT
>TRBV12-3/TRBV12-4|TRBJ2-1|many|.
CASSLGAVSYNEQFF
TGTGCCAGCAGTTTGGGAGCGGTCTCCTACAATGAGCAGTTCTTC